The text below deals with one T cell receptor beta chain. Treatment defined: some 20 received Ad26.COV2.S at low or high dose, single or two shots; several received placebo; per-sample allocation not given. Day 63 after the first injection of vaccine or placebo was the sampling time. An adult of 18-55 years in Boston served as donor. This vaccine is an Ad26 vector that expresses the Wuhan-strain SARS-CoV-2 spike. This sample is drawn from a study of Ad26.COV2.S vaccination and SARS-CoV-2 variants. Background on the study: The vaccine Ad26.COV2.S was put into the muscle once, or twice with 56 days between.

Measured with immunoSEQ multiplex PCR; TCRdb has only the in-frame clones, and not every one. The table lists roughly 500,000 clones, around 88% of them singletons. Per germline, CDR1 SGHRS and CDR2 YFSETQ. This CDR3 has 18 amino acids. The junction had 9 bases not matched to a gene; V was cut back by 0 bases and J by 0 bases. The specimen was peripheral blood, collected in a trial of Ad26.COV2.S vaccine versus placebo. The V and J genes are TRBV5-1 and TRBJ2-7; TRBD2 agrees at 10 bases. This clonotype originated in a person aged 18-60 years who received the Ad26.COV2.S COVID-19 vaccine or a placebo. This CDR3 reads CASSLAPSGGISSYEQYF. CDR3 coding DNA: TGCGCCAGCAGCTTGGCCCCTAGCGGGGGCATAAGCTCCTACGAGCAGTACTTC.